Listed below are T cell receptor beta chains from one sample, sequenced in a study of cytomegalovirus exposure and HLA in healthy donors. The method was immunoSEQ multiplex PCR; TCRdb's version includes in-frame clones alone and lacks a portion of them. The sample lists 110,000 to 150,000 clones, about two thirds occurring once. Sequencing was done on a sample of PBMCs. All receptors come from a man between 60 and 75 years old in good health and CMV-seronegative. CDR3s include the opening cysteine and the closing phenylalanine or tryptophan. A D gene is named only where the DNA matches it firmly. Clone size is stated in some rows and not others, as once, few, many or a class when expanded.

v_gene	j_gene	abundance	d_gene	CDR3nt	CDR3aa
TRBV28	TRBJ1-1	.	.	TGTGCCAGCAGCCCGGGACAGAACACTGAAGCTTTCTTT	CASSPGQNTEAFF
TRBV30	TRBJ1-3	.	.	TGTGCCTGGAGTACAGCCTCTGGAAACACCATATATTTT	CAWSTASGNTIYF
TRBV27	TRBJ2-7	.	.	TGTGCCAGCAGTTTAACAGGGAGCTCCTACGAGCAGTACTTC	CASSLTGSSYEQYF
TRBV28	TRBJ1-1	.	TRBD1	TGTGCCAGCAGTCCACCCGGGACAGGGAACACTGAAGCTTTCTTT	CASSPPGTGNTEAFF
TRBV25-1	TRBJ1-3	.	.	TGTGCCAGCAGGAAGGGGGGGGGAAACACCATATATTTT	CASRKGGGNTIYF
TRBV7-8	TRBJ2-2	.	.	TGTGCCAGCAGCTTAGACAGGGATGCCGGGGAGCTGTTTTTT	CASSLDRDAGELFF
TRBV2	TRBJ2-3	.	TRBD2	TGTGCCAGCAGGGTTCGGGCGGGAGTTCCAGATACGCAGTATTTT	CASRVRAGVPDTQYF
TRBV6-1	TRBJ2-6	.	.	TGTGCCAGCAGTGCAAATTCAGGCCCTCCTGGGGCCAACGTCCTGACTTTC	CASSANSGPPGANVLTF
TRBV28	TRBJ1-5	.	.	TGTGCCAGCAGTTCGGGTCTCTCAGGCAATCAGCCCCAGCATTTT	CASSSGLSGNQPQHF
TRBV30	TRBJ2-1	.	TRBD2	TGTGCCTGGAGTGGGGGGGGACTAGCGGGCTTTAGCTCCTACAATGAGCAGTTCTTC	CAWSGGGLAGFSSYNEQFF
TRBV6-5	TRBJ1-2	once	TRBD1	TGTGCCAGCAGTATACGACAGGGGAGGACGGGCTACACCTTC	CASSIRQGRTGYTF
TRBV30	TRBJ1-2	.	.	TGTGCCTGGAGTGTACTAATAGGGGCCTATGGCTACACCTTC	CAWSVLIGAYGYTF
TRBV5-1	TRBJ2-7	few	.	TGCGCCAGCAGCTTCGGGGGCTCCTACGAGCAGTACTTC	CASSFGGSYEQYF
TRBV19	TRBJ2-7	few	TRBD2	TGTGCCAGTAGTATAGCGGCTAGCGGGACCTACGAGCAGTACTTC	CASSIAASGTYEQYF
TRBV21-1	TRBJ2-7	.	.	TGTGCCAGCAGCAGCTGGGACAGGGATGGGCGGGAGCAGTACTTC	CASSSWDRDGREQYF
TRBV30	TRBJ1-1	.	.	TGTGCCTGGAGTATGGGGGGTGGCACTGAAGCTTTCTTT	CAWSMGGGTEAFF